Shown below are 29 T cell receptor beta chains from a single sample sequenced in a study of T cells in Graves' hyperthyroidism and ophthalmopathy. Amplification of TCR beta CDR3 regions was performed using RNA transcripts as template. The TCR CDR3 was amplified in a first-round RT-PCR using the HTBI primer set. TCRdb re-called the multiplex PCR reads with MiXCR, one entry per CDR3 protein. The sample has about 600,000 distinct CDR3 sequences, around 16% seen once; the top ten hold roughly 3.5%. Sequences were obtained from blood. The receptors here all came from a woman aged 40-49 years with Graves' ophthalmopathy.

This clonotype has only a few counts. DNA for the CDR3: TGTGCCAGCAGTTCACCGGGACAGGGAAGGCAGCCCCAGCATTTT. Translation: CASSSPGQGRQPQHF. The chain employs TRBV6-1 and TRBJ1-5; 9 nucleotides align to TRBD1. This CDR3 comprises 15 residues. After removal of 5 bases from V and 7 bases from J, the junction contained 9 bases not matched to a gene. The germline CDR1 and CDR2 sequences are MNHNS and SASEGT.

The sample holds many counts of this clonotype. The chain has TRBV28 and TRBJ2-4; D possibly matches TRBD1 or TRBD2 (6 bases each). Trimming pared 5 bases from V and 7 bases from J, leaving 12 bases between. The CDR3 extends over 13 amino acids. Per the germline V gene, CDR1 is MDHEN and CDR2 is SYDVKM. The CDR3 coding sequence is TGTGCCAGCAGTCCGGGGGCCGGGAACATTCAGTACTTC. It translates to CASSPGAGNIQYF.

V usage is TRBV12-5 and J usage is TRBJ1-5; 7 bases fit TRBD1. The CDR3 has 15 residues. V shed 3 bases and J 0 bases; nucleotides not matched to a gene: 2. Germline V gene lookup returns CDR1 LGHNT and CDR2 FRNRAP. For the CDR3, the DNA is TGTGCTAGTGGTTTCCGGGACAGTAGCAATCAGCCCCAGCATTTT. It is translated as CASGFRDSSNQPQHF.

This clonotype has a count of ten or more. The genes are TRBV2 and TRBJ1-5; D is undetermined. This CDR3 is 14 amino acids long. V shed 3 bases and J shed 5 bases, with 11 bases lying between them. Looked up from germline, CDR1 is SNHLY and CDR2 is FYNNEI. CDR3 sequence reads: CASSDRAGDQPQHF. The CDR3 nucleotides read TGTGCCAGCAGTGATAGGGCAGGAGATCAGCCCCAGCATTTT.

This clonotype was recorded many times. The chain joins TRBV2 to TRBJ2-5; 10 bases map to TRBD2. CDR1 SNHLY and CDR2 FYNNEI come from the germline V gene. Unmatched junction bases numbered 13, after V lost 5 bases and J lost 1 base. This CDR3 comprises 18 residues. The DNA for the CDR3 is TGTGCCAGCAGTAGGAGGCCACCGGGACTAGCGATCCAAGAGACCCAGTACTTC. Its protein product is CASSRRPPGLAIQETQYF.

This clonotype was counted many times. The V and J genes are TRBV3-1 and TRBJ2-7; 9 nucleotides align to TRBD1. The trim removed 4 bases at V and 6 bases at J, leaving 13 bases unmatched. The germline V gene encodes CDR1 LGHDT and CDR2 YNNKEL (reference sequence). This CDR3 region has 16 residues. The CDR3 bases are TGTGCCAGCAGCCCATTCCCTGGGACAGGGTTTGGCGAGCAGTACTTC. This codes for CASSPFPGTGFGEQYF.

At least ten counts were recorded for this clonotype. The genes are TRBV2 and TRBJ2-7; D tentatively reads TRBD1 or TRBD2 (5 bases each). Looked up from germline, CDR1 is SNHLY and CDR2 is FYNNEI. The CDR3 runs to 14 residues. The V end lost 7 bases, the J end lost 6 bases, and 19 bases lay between the germline ends. Here the CDR3 DNA reads TGTGCCAGCAAGGGACCCCCGAGGTCGAGCGAGCAGTACTTC. It codes for CASKGPPRSSEQYF.

The genes are TRBV7-8 and TRBJ2-7; 9 bases line up with TRBD2. The CDR3 runs to 15 residues. Losses at the gene ends were 3 bases for V and 1 base for J; bases not matched to a gene: 4. In germline, CDR1 is SGHVS, CDR2 FQNEAQ. In DNA, the CDR3 is TGTGCCAGCAGCTTGCGGACTAGCGTGTCCTACGAGCAGTACTTC. Translated, it gives CASSLRTSVSYEQYF.

A few counts support this clonotype. The V call is TRBV14, the J call TRBJ2-1; 8 nucleotides align to TRBD2. Germline-derived CDR1 and CDR2 are SGHDN and FVKESK. Germline trimming cut 1 base from V and 4 bases from J; bases unmatched to any gene: 3. This CDR3 is 15 amino acids long. This CDR3 reads CASSQASGSYNEQFF. CDR3 DNA sequence: TGTGCCAGCAGCCAAGCTAGCGGGTCTTACAATGAGCAGTTCTTC.

The chain carries TRBV15 and TRBJ1-3; weak D call: TRBD1 (5 bases). From germline, CDR1 is LNHNV and CDR2 YYDKDF (reference sequence). The CDR3 consists of 14 residues. V was cut by 5 bases and J by 4 bases, with 12 bases left in between. CDR3 nucleotides: TGTGCCACCAGCGGGTCAGGGTCGGGAAACACCATATATTTT. Its translation is CATSGSGSGNTIYF.

V usage is TRBV19 and J usage is TRBJ1-2, with D perhaps TRBD1 (6 bases). V lost 7 bases and J lost 5, with 26 bases in between. The CDR3 has 17 residues. Germline loops: CDR1 LNHDA, CDR2 SQIVND (reference sequence). Here the CDR3 reads CASNSWLSGTGAYGYTF. The CDR3 region has the DNA TGTGCCAGTAACTCCTGGTTGTCCGGGACGGGGGCTTATGGCTACACCTTC.

This clonotype appeared many times. The chain uses TRBV5-1 and TRBJ2-7, with D possibly TRBD2 on 6 matching bases. Trimming shortened V by 2 bases and J by 5 bases, and 11 bases separated the two germline ends. The CDR3 runs to 13 residues. The germline gives CDR1 SGHRS, CDR2 YFSETQ. CDR3 residues: CASSFTGGHEQYF. The CDR3 nucleotides are TGCGCCAGCAGCTTTACCGGGGGACACGAGCAGTACTTC.

This clonotype was seen ten or more times. The CDR3 DNA follows: TGTGCCAGCAGCCCTAGCATGGGTGGTGGCCACGAGCAGTACTTC. Translating gives CASSPSMGGGHEQYF. The genes are TRBV11-2 and TRBJ2-7, with TRBD2 as a possible D gene (5 bases). This CDR3 has 15 residues. Deletions cut 5 bases from V and 5 bases from J, with 19 bases between. Germline loops: CDR1 SGHAT, CDR2 FQNNGV.

In its sample, this clonotype was seen many times. The chain recombines TRBV6-1 with TRBJ2-1, with 11 bases lining up with TRBD2. The CDR3 runs 15 residues. Looked up from germline, CDR1 is MNHNS and CDR2 is SASEGT. The V gene end was trimmed by 8 bases and the J gene end by 6 bases; junction bases not matched to a gene: 9. CDR3 protein: CASDFSGGARNEQFF. The CDR3 bases are TGTGCCAGCGATTTTAGCGGGGGGGCCCGCAATGAGCAGTTCTTC.

The table lists this clonotype with many counts. The rearrangement uses TRBV18 and TRBJ2-7; TRBD2 is a possible D gene (5 bases). Germline CDR1 KGHSH, CDR2 LQKENI. This CDR3 has 13 residues. Deletions cut 2 bases from V and 5 bases from J, with 10 bases between. This CDR3 is CASSPSEGDEQYF. The DNA of the CDR3 is TGTGCCAGCTCACCAAGTGAGGGAGACGAGCAGTACTTC.

This clonotype was seen a few times. The chain links TRBV29-1 to TRBJ1-3; the D is unclear. Per germline, CDR1 SQVTM and CDR2 ANQGSEA. V was trimmed by 7 bases and J by 2 bases, leaving 12 bases between them. The CDR3 extends over 13 amino acids. CDR3 DNA sequence: TGCAGCGGTAGGATGGCAGCTGGAAACACCATATATTTT. As protein: CSGRMAAGNTIYF.

In its sample, this clonotype was seen many times. The V gene is TRBV20-1, the J gene TRBJ1-1; D is ambiguous. With 5 bases removed from V and 7 bases from J, the gap between germline ends came to 17 bases. The CDR3 is 13 amino acids. Looked up from germline, CDR1 is DFQATT and CDR2 is SNEGSKA (reference sequence). The chain's CDR3 is CSARPQFTFEAFF. The CDR3 DNA is TGCAGTGCTCGCCCGCAGTTCACCTTTGAAGCTTTCTTT.

This clonotype was seen only once. It is likely a read error, because the conserved phenylalanine at the end of the CDR3 is missing. The genes are TRBV2 and TRBJ2-2; TRBD2 agrees at 9 bases. CDR3 length: 15 amino acids. Germline V gene sequence: CDR1 SNHLY, CDR2 FYNNEI. V lost 4 bases and J lost 2; bases outside the gene matches: 2. CDR3 protein: CASSAGLANTGELFS. The CDR3 region has the DNA TGTGCCAGCAGTGCGGGACTAGCAAACACCGGGGAGCTGTTTTCT.

This clonotype appeared a few times. The chain has TRBV28 and TRBJ1-5; 9 bases map to TRBD1. Trimming removed 11 bases from V and 6 bases from J; junction bases left unmatched: 5. CDR3 length equals 12 residues. Germline loops: CDR1 MDHEN, CDR2 SYDVKM. CDR3 residues: CAGGQGLQPQHF. DNA for the CDR3: TGTGCCGGGGGACAGGGCCTTCAGCCCCAGCATTTT.

In this sample, this clonotype turned up many times. V gene TRBV7-6 combines with J gene TRBJ2-5, with 14 bases identical to TRBD2. From germline, CDR1 is SGHVS and CDR2 FNYEAQ. CDR3 length: 18 residues. With 3 bases clipped from V and 4 bases from J, the junction kept 10 bases outside the gene matches. CDR3 region: CASSFVRLAGGPGETQYF. The CDR3 DNA follows: TGTGCCAGCAGCTTCGTTCGACTAGCGGGAGGGCCGGGAGAGACCCAGTACTTC. Supplemented by reference TRBV7-6 and TRBJ2-5, the full variable domain reads GAGVSQSPRYKVTKRGQDVALRCDPISGHVSLYWYRQALGQGPEFLTYFNYEAQQDKSGLPNDRFSAERPEGSISTLTIQRTEQRDSAMYRCASSFVRLAGGPGETQYFGPGTRLLVL.

This clonotype was detected ten times or more. The chain employs TRBV3-1 and TRBJ2-5; TRBD1 or TRBD2 may be the D gene (6 bases each). From germline, CDR1 is LGHDT and CDR2 YNNKEL (reference sequence). V lost 6 bases, J lost 2 bases, and 19 bases lay in between. The length of the CDR3 is 16 residues. For the CDR3, the DNA is TGTGCCAGCAGTCTAAGTGGAGGGGGTCGGCAAGAGACCCAGTACTTC. Its translation: CASSLSGGGRQETQYF.

There are many counts of this clonotype. This rearrangement joins TRBV12-3 or TRBV12-4 to TRBJ2-7; D is possibly TRBD2 (6 bases). Trimming stripped 6 bases from V and 0 bases from J, with 15 bases between. The CDR3 runs 15 residues. CDR3 sequence: CASRPGTSSSYEQYF. The CDR3, as DNA: TGTGCCAGCAGACCTGGGACTTCAAGCTCCTACGAGCAGTACTTC.

The chain links TRBV20-1 to TRBJ2-7; maybe TRBD2 (6 bases). The CDR3 extends over 12 amino acids. V gave up 6 bases and J gave up 1 base, with 10 bases separating them. Germline V CDR1 and CDR2: DFQATT, SNEGSKA (reference sequence). In DNA form, the CDR3 reads TGCAGTGCCCAGCGGGTTTCCTACGAGCAGTACTTC. Protein sequence: CSAQRVSYEQYF.

The J gene is TRBJ2-1, the V gene TRBV6-1, with D possibly being TRBD1 or TRBD2 (6 bases each). Per the germline V gene, CDR1 is MNHNS and CDR2 is SASEGT. This CDR3 is 16 amino acids long. V was cut by 5 bases and J by 0 bases, with 14 bases left in between. Here the CDR3 reads CASSYGGTSSYNEQFF. The CDR3 nucleotides are TGTGCCAGCAGTTATGGGGGGACAAGCTCCTACAATGAGCAGTTCTTC.

Ten or more counts support this clonotype. This CDR3 reads CASSLRQGTPTGELFF. CDR3 nucleotide sequence: TGTGCCAGCAGTTTAAGGCAGGGGACCCCCACCGGGGAGCTGTTTTTT. The V gene is TRBV12-3 or TRBV12-4, the J gene TRBJ2-2, with D perhaps matching TRBD1 (6 bases). The CDR3 has 16 residues. Trimming took off 2 bases at V and 4 bases at J, with 14 bases between the two ends.

The chain is built from TRBV2 and TRBJ2-5; possible D gene TRBD1, 6 bases. The CDR3 has 12 amino acids. Looked up from germline, CDR1 is SNHLY and CDR2 is FYNNEI. V was pared by 11 bases and J by 7 bases, with 17 bases between. CDR3: CAVAGAPGTQYF. The DNA of the CDR3 is TGTGCCGTCGCAGGGGCGCCCGGGACCCAGTACTTC.

In its sample, this clonotype was seen many times. The CDR3 nucleotides read TGCAGCGGTCGACACGGCACTGAAGCTTTCTTT. This sequence encodes CSGRHGTEAFF. This chain joins TRBV29-1 and TRBJ1-1; D not certain. In germline, CDR1 is SQVTM, CDR2 ANQGSEA. V was clipped by 7 bases and J by 4 bases, with 10 bases between them. CDR3 length: 11 amino acids.

This clonotype was detected a few times. The V call is TRBV20-1, the J call TRBJ2-2; perhaps D is TRBD1 or TRBD2 (6 bases each). Per germline, CDR1 DFQATT and CDR2 SNEGSKA (reference sequence). V was shortened by 1 base and J by 3 bases, with 15 bases between the two germline ends. This CDR3 comprises 16 residues. The DNA of the CDR3 is TGCAGTGCTAGAGTACCGAGTAGGGGGGACACCGGGGAGCTGTTTTTT. Translated, it gives CSARVPSRGDTGELFF.

This clonotype occurred many times. This sequence joins TRBV11-2 and TRBJ2-1; 7 positions agree with TRBD1. V shed 6 bases, J shed 8 bases, and the junction held 7 bases outside the gene matches. Germline CDR1 is SGHAT and CDR2 is FQNNGV. This CDR3 has 13 residues. The CDR3 DNA sequence: TGTGCCAGCAGTCTCGACAGGGTATATGAGCAGTTCTTC. Translation: CASSLDRVYEQFF.